This T cell receptor (beta chain) derives from a study of graft-versus-host responses after intestinal transplantation. Study observations and caveats: Detected in recipient marrow were GvH clones, some of which were first observed in ileum or blood.

The CDR3 contains 15 residues. V was pared by 4 bases and J by 5 bases, with 20 bases between. The germline V gene encodes CDR1 GTSNPN and CDR2 SVGIG (reference sequence). For this clone: Antigen: not known.

Assay used: immunoSEQ multiplex PCR; TCRdb lists only in-frame clones, some missing. The data contain some 120,000 clones, 85% to 95% of them seen just once; the ten biggest clones take up 0.9% to 1.5%. V usage is TRBV30 and J usage is TRBJ1-1; unclear D gene. The clonotype comes from a human donor who was the organ donor for an intestinal transplant. This material consisted of unstimulated CD8+ T cells sorted from spleen or lymph node cells, taken before transplant. Here the CDR3 reads CAWTPSPGVGTEAFF. CDR3 DNA: TGTGCCTGGACCCCTTCTCCGGGCGTGGGGACTGAAGCTTTCTTT.